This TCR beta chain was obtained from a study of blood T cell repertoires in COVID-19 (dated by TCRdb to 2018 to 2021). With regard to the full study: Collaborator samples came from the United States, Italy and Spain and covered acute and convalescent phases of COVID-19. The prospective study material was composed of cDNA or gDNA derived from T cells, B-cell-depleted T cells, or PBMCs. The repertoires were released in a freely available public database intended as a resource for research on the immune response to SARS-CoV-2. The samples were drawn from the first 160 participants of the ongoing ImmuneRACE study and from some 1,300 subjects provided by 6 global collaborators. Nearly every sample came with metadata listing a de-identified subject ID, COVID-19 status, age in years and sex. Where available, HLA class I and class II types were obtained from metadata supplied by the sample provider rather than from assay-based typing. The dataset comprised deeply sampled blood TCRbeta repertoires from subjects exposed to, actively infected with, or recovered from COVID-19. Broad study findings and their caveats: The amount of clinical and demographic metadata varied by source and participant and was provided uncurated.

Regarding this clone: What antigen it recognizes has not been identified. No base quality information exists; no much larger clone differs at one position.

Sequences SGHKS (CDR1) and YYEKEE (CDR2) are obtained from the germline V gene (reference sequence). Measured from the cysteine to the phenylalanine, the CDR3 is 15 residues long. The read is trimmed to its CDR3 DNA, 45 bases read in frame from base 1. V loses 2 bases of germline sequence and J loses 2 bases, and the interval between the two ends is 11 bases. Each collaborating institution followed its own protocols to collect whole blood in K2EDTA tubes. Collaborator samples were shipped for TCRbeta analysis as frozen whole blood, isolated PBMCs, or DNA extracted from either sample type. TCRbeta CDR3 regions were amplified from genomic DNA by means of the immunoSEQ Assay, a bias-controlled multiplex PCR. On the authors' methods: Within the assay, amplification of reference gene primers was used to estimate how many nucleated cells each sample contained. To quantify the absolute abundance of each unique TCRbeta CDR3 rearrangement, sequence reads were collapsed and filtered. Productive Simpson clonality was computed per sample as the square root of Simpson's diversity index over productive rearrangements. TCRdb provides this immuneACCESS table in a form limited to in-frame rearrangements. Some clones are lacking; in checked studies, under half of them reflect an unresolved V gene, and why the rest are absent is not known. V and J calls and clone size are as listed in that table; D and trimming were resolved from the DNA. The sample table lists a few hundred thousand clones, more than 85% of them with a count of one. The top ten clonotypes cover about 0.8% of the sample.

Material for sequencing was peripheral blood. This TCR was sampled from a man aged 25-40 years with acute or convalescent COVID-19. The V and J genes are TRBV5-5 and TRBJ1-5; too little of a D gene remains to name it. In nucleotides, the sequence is TGTGCCAGCAGCTTCGGGAGGAGTGGCAATCAGCCCCAGCATTTT. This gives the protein CASSFGRSGNQPQHF.